This is a list of T cell receptor beta chains from one sample in a study of T cells in Graves' hyperthyroidism and ophthalmopathy. MiXCR, applied by TCRdb to the multiplex PCR reads, yields one record per CDR3 protein. The sample has some 760,000 distinct CDR3 sequences, 14% seen once. The sample was blood. The receptors originated from a woman under 30 with Graves' hyperthyroidism. The CDR3 runs from the conserved cysteine through the conserved F or W. Fields, in order: clone size, J gene, V gene, D gene, CDR3 DNA, CDR3 protein. D genes are given only for firm matches. Clone size is shown for a subset of rows, as once, few, many or a class of expanded clone.

. | TRBJ2-7 | TRBV6-2/TRBV6-3 | TRBD1 | TGTGCCAGCAGTGACTTACAGGGGCGCCTAACCTACGAGCAGTACTTC | CASSDLQGRLTYEQYF
many | TRBJ2-5 | TRBV24-1 | TRBD1 | TGTGCCACCAGGGAGACAGGGGGCCAAGAGACCCAGTACTTC | CATRETGGQETQYF
many | TRBJ2-7 | TRBV11-2 | TRBD1 | TGTGCCAGCAGCTTAAGGGACAGGGCCTTCCCCTCCTACGAGCAGTACTTC | CASSLRDRAFPSYEQYF
many | TRBJ2-5 | TRBV27 | . | TGTGCCAGCAGTCCGGGGACTCTTTGGGCAGAGACCCAGTACTTC | CASSPGTLWAETQYF
many | TRBJ1-1 | TRBV12-3/TRBV12-4 | . | TGTGCCAGCACCCCGGGGGCAGGAGGAGCTTTCTTT | CASTPGAGGAFF
. | TRBJ2-1 | TRBV7-6 | TRBD2 | TGTGCCAGCAGCTCACCAGCGGGAGTGGTCAATGAGCAGTTCTTC | CASSSPAGVVNEQFF
. | TRBJ2-1 | TRBV19 | . | TGTGCCAGTACGGGGACTTTGAGGGACAATGAGCAGTTCTTC | CASTGTLRDNEQFF
many | TRBJ2-1 | TRBV10-1 | TRBD2 | TGCGCCAGCAGTGAGAGGATGTTAGCGGGGTTCAATGAGCAGTTCTTC | CASSERMLAGFNEQFF
few | TRBJ1-1 | TRBV7-9 | TRBD1 | TGTGCCAGCAGCTTAGGTGAGGGGGCGACTTTCTTT | CASSLGEGATFF
many | TRBJ2-5 | TRBV13 | . | TGTGCCAGCAGAACGAGGGGCCACCAAGAGACCCAGTACTTC | CASRTRGHQETQYF
. | TRBJ2-2 | TRBV7-8 | TRBD2 | TGTGCCAGCAGCTCCACCATACTAGCGGTGAACACCGGGGAGCTGTTTTTT | CASSSTILAVNTGELFF
many | TRBJ2-7 | TRBV3-1 | TRBD1 | TGTGCCAGCAGCCCAAAGCAGGGGGCCTACGAGCAGTACTTC | CASSPKQGAYEQYF
few | TRBJ1-1 | TRBV9 | . | TGTGCCAGCAGCGTAGGACAGCAAAACACTGAAGCTTTCTTT | CASSVGQQNTEAFF
many | TRBJ2-1 | TRBV13 | . | TGTGCCAGCGAGCGAAGAGGTTACAATGAGCAGTTCTTC | CASERRGYNEQFF
many | TRBJ2-1 | TRBV19 | TRBD2 | TGTGCCAGCCGGACTAGCGGGACCAATGAGCAGTTCTTC | CASRTSGTNEQFF
few | TRBJ2-1 | TRBV24-1 | TRBD2 | TGTGCCACCACTAGCGGGAGGGCCGACAATGAGCAGTTCTTC | CATTSGRADNEQFF
. | TRBJ2-7 | TRBV29-1 | TRBD2 | TGCAGCGTAGCGGGAGGTGCCTCCCACGAGCAGTACTTC | CSVAGGASHEQYF
many | TRBJ2-3 | TRBV7-9 | TRBD2 | TGTGCCAGCAGCTCTACTAGCGGTCCTGACACAGATACGCAGTATTTT | CASSSTSGPDTDTQYF
many | TRBJ2-5 | TRBV20-1 | . | TGCAGTGCCATGGTGGGGTTAGAGACCCAGTACTTC | CSAMVGLETQYF
. | TRBJ2-7 | TRBV20-1 | TRBD1 | TGCAGTGCTCATTGGGGGACAGGGGGCCACGAGCAGTACTTC | CSAHWGTGGHEQYF
many | TRBJ2-1 | TRBV3-1 | . | TGTGCCAGCAGCCAAGGGATCACAGGGTTCAATGAGCAGTTCTTC | CASSQGITGFNEQFF
many | TRBJ2-7 | TRBV11-1 | . | TGTGCCAGCAGCTTGTCAGGGAGTTTCTACGAGCAGTACTTC | CASSLSGSFYEQYF
. | TRBJ2-7 | TRBV12-3/TRBV12-4 | TRBD2 | TGTGCCAGCAGTCGGGACTACCTCCTCGAGCAGTACTTC | CASSRDYLLEQYF
many | TRBJ1-1 | TRBV29-1 | . | TGCAGCGTTGATCTTGGGGTTGAAGCTTTCTTT | CSVDLGVEAFF
many | TRBJ2-7 | TRBV28 | TRBD2 | TGTGCCAGCAGTTCCTCCCGACTAGCGGGATACTACGAGCAGTACTTC | CASSSSRLAGYYEQYF
many | TRBJ2-1 | TRBV28 | . | TGTGCCAGCAGTTTTGGTGTAGTCGGGCCCCATTTCTCCTACAATGAGCAGTTCTTC | CASSFGVVGPHFSYNEQFF
many | TRBJ2-5 | TRBV6-1 | TRBD2 | TGTGCCAGCAGGAGGGGACTAGAGAAAGAGACCCAGTACTTC | CASRRGLEKETQYF
few | TRBJ1-4 | TRBV25-1 | TRBD1 | TGTGCCAGCAGTGGACAGGGCCTTAATGAAAAACTGTTTTTT | CASSGQGLNEKLFF
. | TRBJ2-3 | TRBV5-1 | . | TGCGCCAGTCGCCGGGACACCGGCACAGATACGCAGTATTTT | CASRRDTGTDTQYF
. | TRBJ1-4 | TRBV24-1 | TRBD1 | TGTGCCACCAGTGATCCCGGGACAGGGGTAGAAAAACTGTTTTTT | CATSDPGTGVEKLFF
many | TRBJ2-1 | TRBV5-5 | . | TGTGCCAGCAGCTTTCGGGGCGTTGAGCAGTTCTTC | CASSFRGVEQFF
few | TRBJ1-6 | TRBV12-3/TRBV12-4 | . | TGTGCCAGCAGTTTCTCTGGCAGCTTGAATTCACCCCTCCACTTT | CASSFSGSLNSPLHF
many | TRBJ2-5 | TRBV7-8 | . | TGTGCCAGCAGCAAACCCGGGGGGCAGACCCAGTACTTC | CASSKPGGQTQYF